A selection of T cell receptor beta chains follows, all from one sample in a study of CD8 T cells in Susac syndrome. TCRdb re-called the immunoSEQ multiplex PCR reads through MiXCR, storing one row per CDR3 protein. The top ten clones hold less than 0.15% of a sample with 170,000 or so distinct CDR3 sequences, roughly 95% of them seen once. Sequencing was carried out using CD4+ T cells from PBMCs. These receptor sequences come from a human donor with Susac syndrome. Each CDR3 is given with its conserved first and last residue. The D gene is left open where the match is weak. Size tells how often a clone was seen (once, few, many) or the class of an expanded clone, and some rows leave it out.

j_call d_call clone_size v_call cdr3_aa cdr3_nt
TRBJ1-5 - - TRBV30 CAWSVQEGNQPQHF TGTGCCTGGAGTGTTCAGGAGGGCAATCAGCCCCAGCATTTT
TRBJ2-7 - - TRBV29-1 CSVEWGSGSNEQYF TGCAGCGTTGAGTGGGGGTCGGGCTCTAACGAGCAGTACTTC
TRBJ2-3 - - TRBV7-9 CASSLGLADRTDTQYF TGTGCCAGCAGCTTAGGATTGGCAGATCGAACAGATACGCAGTATTTT
TRBJ2-5 - - TRBV6-6 CASSYAGRQETQYF TGTGCCAGCAGTTACGCAGGCCGCCAAGAGACCCAGTACTTC
TRBJ2-5 - once TRBV18 CASSPLLTGQREQETQYF TGTGCCAGCTCACCACTCCTAACCGGACAGCGAGAACAAGAGACCCAGTACTTC
TRBJ2-5 - once TRBV5-4 CASSSFDREETQYF TGTGCCAGCAGCTCTTTCGACAGAGAAGAGACCCAGTACTTC
TRBJ2-1 - - TRBV7-9 CASSLAQGGAQFF TGTGCCAGCAGCTTGGCACAGGGTGGAGCGCAGTTCTTC
TRBJ2-7 - once TRBV18 CASSPLTEKYEQYF TGTGCCAGCTCACCGCTGACAGAAAAGTACGAGCAGTACTTC
TRBJ2-5 - few TRBV30 CAWSGGETQYF TGTGCCTGGAGTGGTGGAGAGACCCAGTACTTC
TRBJ2-3 - - TRBV7-2 CASTETGFSTDTQYF TGTGCCAGCACGGAAACAGGCTTTAGCACAGATACGCAGTATTTT
TRBJ1-2 - - TRBV20-1 CSATRGGYTF TGCAGTGCTACCAGGGGTGGCTACACCTTC
TRBJ2-5 - - TRBV5-6 CASSFSRWTETQYF TGTGCCAGCAGCTTCTCTAGGTGGACTGAGACCCAGTACTTC
TRBJ1-2 - - TRBV20-1 CSAREPRGGYTF TGCAGTGCTAGAGAGCCACGTGGTGGCTACACCTTC
TRBJ2-7 - - TRBV28 CASSVGTVYEQYF TGTGCCAGCAGTGTTGGGACTGTCTACGAGCAGTACTTC
TRBJ2-5 - - TRBV15 CATSRDRGEETQYF TGTGCCACCAGCAGAGATAGGGGGGAAGAGACCCAGTACTTC
TRBJ1-1 - - TRBV29-1 CSVAGLNTEAFF TGCAGCGTTGCAGGGCTGAACACTGAAGCTTTCTTT
TRBJ2-1 TRBD2 - TRBV20-1 CSARDVMTSGRSNEQFF TGCAGTGCTAGAGACGTTATGACTAGCGGGAGGTCCAATGAGCAGTTCTTC
TRBJ1-3 TRBD1 - TRBV12-3/TRBV12-4 CASTTRDSRNTIYF TGTGCCAGCACGACCCGGGACAGTCGAAACACCATATATTTT
TRBJ2-1 TRBD2 - TRBV20-1 CSARDPHGGSDNEQFF TGCAGTGCTAGAGATCCCCACGGGGGGAGCGACAATGAGCAGTTCTTC
TRBJ2-1 - - TRBV20-1 CSAFPPAYNEQFF TGCAGTGCCTTCCCCCCAGCCTACAATGAGCAGTTCTTC
TRBJ1-1 - - TRBV12-3/TRBV12-4 CASSFGLDQAFF TGTGCCAGCAGTTTCGGACTAGACCAAGCTTTCTTT
TRBJ2-7 - - TRBV28 CASSLLGVEEQYF TGTGCCAGCAGTTTACTAGGGGTGGAGGAGCAGTACTTC
TRBJ2-5 - - TRBV28 CASGLETQYF TGTGCCAGTGGATTGGAGACCCAGTACTTC
TRBJ1-2 - - TRBV9 CASSVGGRGYYGYTF TGTGCCAGCAGCGTAGGGGGCAGGGGCTACTATGGCTACACCTTC
TRBJ2-3 TRBD2 - TRBV12-3/TRBV12-4 CASWETRLAGGPGTDTQYF TGTGCCAGTTGGGAGACGAGACTAGCGGGGGGGCCGGGCACAGATACGCAGTATTTT
TRBJ2-4 - - TRBV7-9 CASSFAEGNIQYF TGTGCCAGCAGCTTCGCAGAAGGAAACATTCAGTACTTC
TRBJ2-2 - - TRBV20-1 CSASLTTNTGELFF TGCAGTGCTAGCTTAACTACGAACACCGGGGAGCTGTTTTTT
TRBJ2-7 - - TRBV18 CASSRSRPDEQYF TGTGCCAGCTCCAGGAGTCGGCCAGACGAGCAGTACTTC
TRBJ1-6 - once TRBV4-2 CASSHQSLDRNVHF TGTGCCAGCAGCCACCAATCTTTAGACAGGAATGTCCACTTT
TRBJ2-1 - - TRBV27 CASSLLGYEQFF TGTGCCAGCAGTTTATTGGGGTATGAGCAGTTCTTC
TRBJ2-5 - - TRBV5-6 CASKPTVRGQETQYF TGTGCCAGCAAACCCACAGTTCGTGGCCAAGAGACCCAGTACTTC
TRBJ1-5 - - TRBV28 CASNINRNQPQHF TGTGCCAGCAATATTAATCGGAATCAGCCCCAGCATTTT
TRBJ2-5 - - TRBV3-1 CASSQAGIRPGETQYF TGTGCCAGCAGCCAAGCCGGGATCCGGCCCGGGGAGACCCAGTACTTC
TRBJ1-5 - once TRBV20-1 CSARDARGNQPQHF TGCAGTGCTAGAGATGCTCGGGGAAATCAGCCCCAGCATTTT